A single sample gave rise to the 26 T cell receptor beta chains below, sequenced in a study of T cells in Graves' hyperthyroidism and ophthalmopathy. Amplification of TCR beta CDR3 regions used RNA as the template. RT-PCR in the first round (using the HTBI primer set) targeted the TCR CDR3. From the multiplex PCR reads, TCRdb called clonotypes with MiXCR, one entry per CDR3 protein. The table has approximately 400,000 distinct CDR3 sequences, 15% to 19% seen once. Sequencing was performed on blood. The receptor set was obtained from a woman aged 18 to 35 with Graves' hyperthyroidism.

The rearrangement links TRBV20-1 to TRBJ2-7, with D perhaps matching TRBD2 (5 bases). V shed 3 bases and J shed 5 bases, with 11 bases lying between them. CDR1 DFQATT and CDR2 SNEGSKA come from the germline V gene (reference sequence). This CDR3 contains 12 residues. The CDR3 DNA sequence: TGCAGTGCTAGTCGTTCGGGGAACGAGCAGTACTTC. It codes for CSASRSGNEQYF.

This clonotype was counted ten times or more. This CDR3 reads CAWSVRQGDYGYTF. The CDR3 nucleotides are TGTGCCTGGAGTGTCAGACAGGGCGACTATGGCTACACCTTC. The V and J genes are TRBV30 and TRBJ1-2, with 7 nucleotides matching TRBD1. V lost 0 bases, J lost 3 bases, and 4 bases stayed unmatched. Germline values: CDR1 GTSNPN, CDR2 SVGIG (reference sequence). The CDR3 contains 14 residues.

This clonotype was counted at least ten times. The chain recombines TRBV6-1 with TRBJ2-1; D is possibly TRBD1 (6 bases). V lost 6 bases, J lost 10 bases, and 10 bases lay in between. This CDR3 region has 11 residues. Germline lookup yields CDR1 MNHNS and CDR2 SASEGT. The CDR3 DNA is TGTGCCAGCAGACAGGGATTCGAGCAGTTCTTC. Translating gives CASRQGFEQFF.

This clonotype showed up many times. The J gene is TRBJ2-5, the V gene TRBV4-1; no firm D call. Germline values: CDR1 MGHRA, CDR2 YSYEKL. V was shortened by 4 bases and J by 5 bases, with 8 bases between the two germline ends. The CDR3 length is 12 residues. CDR3 in DNA: TGCGCCAGCAGCCGACCTATGGAGACCCAGTACTTC. Translating gives CASSRPMETQYF.

This clonotype was observed many times. CDR3 sequence: CASSESQGTRKKETQYF. The CDR3 nucleotides read TGCGCCAGCAGTGAGTCTCAGGGGACCCGTAAGAAAGAGACCCAGTACTTC. The J gene is TRBJ2-5, the V gene TRBV10-1; D perhaps matches TRBD1 (6 bases). This CDR3 comprises 17 residues. Trimming stripped 0 bases from V and 3 bases from J, with 17 bases between. CDR1 WNHNN and CDR2 SYGVQD come from the germline V gene (reference sequence).

The chain couples TRBV6-1 to TRBJ2-2; D gene ambiguous. Trimming cost V 6 bases and J 6 bases, with 8 bases left between them. The V gene's germline CDR1 is MNHNS and CDR2 SASEGT. The CDR3 spans 12 residues. CDR3: CASSLNPGELFF. The CDR3 DNA reads TGTGCCAGCAGCCTTAATCCCGGGGAGCTGTTTTTT.

This clonotype was seen repeatedly, ten times or more. The gene calls are TRBV6-1 and TRBJ2-3; D assignment may be TRBD1 or TRBD2 (6 bases each). Trimming cost V 8 bases and J 5 bases, with 20 bases left between them. The CDR3 consists of 15 residues. Germline loops: CDR1 MNHNS, CDR2 SASEGT. CDR3 residues: CASARGGGQLDTQYF. CDR3 sequence (DNA): TGTGCCAGCGCCAGGGGAGGAGGACAGTTAGATACGCAGTATTTT.

This clonotype was counted many times. V gene TRBV27 combines with J gene TRBJ1-5; 7 bases agree with TRBD1. V dropped 2 bases and J dropped 3; count of bases not matched to a gene: 4. CDR3 length equals 15 residues. Germline V lookup: CDR1 MNHEY, CDR2 SMNVEV (reference sequence). The CDR3 loop reads CASSLAGTVNQPQHF. As DNA, the CDR3 is TGTGCCAGCAGTTTAGCCGGGACAGTCAATCAGCCCCAGCATTTT.

This clonotype was seen many times. V usage is TRBV18 and J usage is TRBJ2-5; 8 nucleotides line up with TRBD1. The CDR3 is made up of 17 amino acids. The germline V gene encodes CDR1 KGHSH and CDR2 LQKENI. V gave up 1 base and J gave up 3 bases; unmatched junction bases: 10. DNA for the CDR3: TGTGCCAGCTCACCACTGGGGAGGACAGGGCCTAAAGAGACCCAGTACTTC. Amino acids: CASSPLGRTGPKETQYF.

This clonotype has a count of ten or more. V usage is TRBV12-3 or TRBV12-4 and J usage is TRBJ1-6; the D gene is possibly TRBD1 (5 bases). The CDR3 loop spans 16 amino acids. V lost 6 bases to trimming and J lost 9 bases, with 21 bases between them. The CDR3 DNA sequence: TGTGCCAGCAGCCTGAGGGGCGGGACTGTTGGTTCACCCCTCCACTTT. This translates into CASSLRGGTVGSPLHF.

The CDR3 DNA sequence: TGTGCCAGCAGCTTAACTCCGGGACTAGCGATCGCAGATACGCAGTATTTT. It encodes CASSLTPGLAIADTQYF. This sequence joins TRBV7-8 and TRBJ2-3; TRBD2 matches 10 bases. Germline CDR1 is SGHVS and CDR2 is FQNEAQ. V trimming: 2 bases; J trimming: 4 bases; junction bases outside the gene matches: 9. CDR3 length: 17 residues.

This clonotype was seen just once. This chain links TRBV12-3 or TRBV12-4 with TRBJ2-1; 10 positions match TRBD2. The trim removed 8 bases at V and 5 bases at J, leaving 12 bases unmatched. This CDR3 comprises 16 residues. This CDR3 reads CASRYLGTSVHNEQFF. In nucleotides, the CDR3 is TGTGCCAGCCGTTACCTCGGGACTAGCGTTCACAATGAGCAGTTCTTC.

For this clonotype: A read error may explain this, as a much larger clone is one base away. The CDR3 does not close with the conserved phenylalanine or tryptophan, likely indicating a read error. The chain links TRBV5-1 to TRBJ1-6, with D tentatively TRBD1 (6 bases). From germline, CDR1 is SGHRS and CDR2 YFSETQ. The CDR3 loop spans 14 amino acids. Trimming stripped 1 base from V and 10 bases from J, with 12 bases between. The DNA of the CDR3 is TGCGCCAGCAGCTTGTGGGGGGCTGACTCACCCCTCCACCTT. Translation: CASSLWGADSPLHL.

This clonotype showed up many times. The chain joins TRBV12-3 or TRBV12-4 to TRBJ2-3; D not resolved. V lost 5 bases, J lost 1 base, and 10 bases lay in between. The length of the CDR3 is 14 residues. The CDR3 loop is CASSPKWGTDTQYF. DNA for the CDR3: TGTGCCAGCAGTCCCAAGTGGGGCACAGATACGCAGTATTTT.

This rearrangement joins TRBV6-1 to TRBJ1-5; TRBD1 agrees at 9 bases. The CDR3 length is 13 residues. The germline CDR1 and CDR2 sequences are MNHNS and SASEGT. Trimming took 10 bases from V and 6 from J; bases not matched to a gene: 7. CDR3 coding DNA: TGTGCCACCAGGGACAGGGTAGGTCAGCCCCAGCATTTT. Amino acid sequence: CATRDRVGQPQHF.

This clonotype was counted a few times. The rearrangement links TRBV5-1 to TRBJ2-5; 7 bases agree with TRBD2. CDR1 SGHRS and CDR2 YFSETQ come from the germline V gene. After removal of 0 bases from V and 4 bases from J, the junction contained 12 bases not matched to a gene. The CDR3 runs to 17 residues. CDR3 in DNA: TGCGCCAGCAGCTTGGAATTGGGACCGCCGGGGGGAGAGACCCAGTACTTC. Residues: CASSLELGPPGGETQYF.

This chain joins TRBV11-3 and TRBJ2-7; D gene unclear. V lost 3 bases and J 3 bases, leaving 15 bases between the germline ends. This CDR3 is built from 15 residues. Germline V CDR1 and CDR2: SGHNT, YENEEA. The CDR3 reads CASSLPAGQLYEQYF. CDR3 nucleotides: TGTGCCAGCAGCTTGCCCGCCGGGCAGCTCTACGAGCAGTACTTC.

This clonotype was detected ten times or more. The chain joins TRBV5-1 to TRBJ2-1; 8 positions agree with TRBD2. Trimming took 0 bases from V and 5 from J; bases not matched to a gene: 7. The CDR3 is 16 amino acids. From germline, CDR1 is SGHRS and CDR2 YFSETQ. The CDR3 here is CASSLGGGAGDNEQFF. The CDR3 nucleotides are TGCGCCAGCAGCTTGGGCGGTGGAGCGGGGGACAATGAGCAGTTCTTC.

At least ten counts were recorded for this clonotype. This chain connects TRBV2 to TRBJ2-5; D not resolved. The germline V gene encodes CDR1 SNHLY and CDR2 FYNNEI. The CDR3 extends over 14 amino acids. V was clipped by 4 bases and J by 5 bases, with 14 bases between them. CDR3 amino acids: CASSVMGRVETQYF. CDR3 sequence (DNA): TGTGCCAGCAGTGTTATGGGCCGAGTCGAGACCCAGTACTTC.

This clonotype was seen many times. This chain joins TRBV20-1 and TRBJ1-5; TRBD1 matches 7 bases. Germline CDR1 reads DFQATT; CDR2 reads SNEGSKA (reference sequence). Trimming removed 6 bases from V and 5 bases from J; junction bases left unmatched: 16. The CDR3 contains 16 residues. The CDR3 DNA follows: TGCAGTGCACCGGTTGGGGTAGGGGGCCGGGATCAGCCCCAGCATTTT. Its translation is CSAPVGVGGRDQPQHF.

This sequence joins TRBV10-2 and TRBJ2-1; 11 nucleotides agree with TRBD2. In germline, CDR1 is WSHSY, CDR2 SAAADI. The CDR3 has 16 residues. J lost 2 bases, V lost 2 bases, and 2 bases had no gene match. The CDR3 DNA reads as TGCGCCAGCAGTGAGCCGGGACTAGCGGCCTACAATGAGCAGTTCTTC. This gives the protein CASSEPGLAAYNEQFF.

This clonotype has a count of ten or more. This rearrangement joins TRBV9 to TRBJ2-1; 9 positions agree with TRBD2. CDR3 length: 15 residues. The germline gives CDR1 SGDLS, CDR2 YYNGEE. V lost 3 bases, J lost 5 bases, and 6 bases stayed unmatched. In DNA form, the CDR3 reads TGTGCCAGCAGCGAGCGGGGGGCCCCTCACAATGAGCAGTTCTTC. Translation gives CASSERGAPHNEQFF.

V and J are TRBV12-3 or TRBV12-4 and TRBJ2-1; 9 bases align to TRBD2. This CDR3 comprises 15 residues. J lost 2 bases, V lost 8 bases, and 7 bases had no gene match. The CDR3: CASRMREGPYNEQFF. In DNA, the CDR3 is TGTGCCAGCCGAATGCGGGAGGGCCCCTACAATGAGCAGTTCTTC.

This clonotype was recorded many times. The genes are TRBV4-1 and TRBJ1-1; 8 bases match TRBD1. Per germline, CDR1 MGHRA and CDR2 YSYEKL. Unmatched junction bases numbered 13, after V lost 6 bases and J lost 1 base. The CDR3 length is 17 residues. The chain's CDR3 is CASSSPATDRANTEAFF. For the CDR3, the DNA is TGCGCCAGCAGTAGCCCAGCGACGGACAGGGCGAACACTGAAGCTTTCTTT.

V and J are TRBV12-3 or TRBV12-4 and TRBJ1-1, with TRBD1 matching 8 bases. The V segment lost 6 bases and the J segment 5 bases; nucleotides outside the gene matches: 5. CDR3 length equals 13 residues. The CDR3 coding sequence is TGTGCCAGCAGGAAAGACAGGGGAACTGAAGCTTTCTTT. Its translation is CASRKDRGTEAFF.

The CDR3 nucleotides are TGTGCCAGCAGTGCCATGGGGGACAGGCCCCAGCATTTT. Protein product: CASSAMGDRPQHF. This chain connects TRBV6-1 to TRBJ1-5, with TRBD1 matching 7 bases. The germline V gene encodes CDR1 MNHNS and CDR2 SASEGT. With 4 bases clipped from V and 9 bases from J, the junction kept 6 bases outside the gene matches. The CDR3 runs 13 residues.